This T cell receptor (beta chain) was recovered during a study of molecular identifiers for immune sequencing clone quantification (dated by TCRdb to the late 2010s). In the study overall: In a replicate experiment, RNA from roughly 18,000 or 92,000 naive CD8 T cells was split into five aliquots, four of which were sequenced. This methods study used CD8 T cells to benchmark TCR RNA copy counting and molecular-identifier clustering-based TCR repertoire sequencing (MIDCIRS). Overall study results and their limits: When barcode sub-clustering was omitted, TCR diversity was inflated by chimeric consensus sequences, with chimeras reaching as high as 47%. Approximately 3 recovered TCR RNA copies per cell were obtained by modeling, versus about 9.7 by digital PCR, implying a capture efficiency of 30% to 35%. Even against a background of approximately 1 million naive CD8 T cells, spiked-in Jurkat TCR RNA amounting to a single cell's worth was reported to be detectable. Highly expanded clone sizes could be underestimated because identical TCR molecules may share a barcode. In CMV-specific effector cells, clones with more than 20 RNA copies accounted for over 99% of molecules, whereas in naive cells such clones accounted for under 1%. Naive libraries contained spiked-in Jurkat TCR RNA (approximately ten copies' worth), which is not part of the donor repertoire.

Library prep was done by PCR. Sequencing was carried out with an Illumina HiSeq 4000. Bulk TCR libraries were generated as previously described, with the TCR primers listed in Table S5 used. Purification of total RNA was performed with the Qiagen AllPrep DNA/RNA kit. Before analysis, reads from multiple sequencing runs of the same library were pooled. The original pipeline was this. Only reads with exact TCR constant sequence were kept, trimmed to 150 nt, and grouped by their 12-nt molecular barcodes. Reads inside each barcode group were sub-clustered using a 15% Levenshtein threshold, and a quality-weighted consensus sequence was constructed for each RNA molecule. Non-functional sequences were excluded, and lower-count sequences lying one edit away from another sequence were also excluded. Based on a fit of two negative binomial distributions, barcode sub-clusters having less than 20% of the maximum read count were discarded. In-frame beta chains were kept once TCRdb had trimmed the public reads at Q25 with fastp and called clones with MiXCR. Rows are combined by CDR3 protein, so each entry shows the most common genes and DNA. The V and J calls, along with clone size, are taken from TCRdb and not from the paper's own processing. This sample lists about 640,000 distinct CDR3 sequences; around 20% were detected once. The ten largest clones take up around 0.9% of the sample.

This clonotype appeared many times. The antigen it binds to is not known. No base quality values were provided; no much bigger clone lies one nucleotide off. Naive CD8 T cell libraries were made from 20,000 to 1,000,000 sorted cells using 10%, 30% or 50% of purified RNA. On a BD FACSAria II, naive CD8 T cells were FACS-sorted as CD8+CD4-CCR7+CD45RA+ and collected into RLT Plus buffer. To test detection sensitivity, Jurkat RNA equivalent to roughly eleven TCR copies was spiked into samples of about 18,000-1,000,000 naive CD8 T cells. Enrichment of CD8 T cells was performed with RosetteSep CD8+ T Cell Enrichment Cocktail and Ficoll-Paque, after which ACK red cell lysis was carried out. Compared with germline, V lacks 3 bases and J lacks 11 bases; bases without a gene match: 17. Including cysteine and phenylalanine, the CDR3 has 17 amino acids. The read is trimmed to its CDR3 DNA, 51 bases read in frame from base 1. The germline V gene (reference sequence) gives CDR1 as LGHDT and CDR2 as YNNKEL.

This TCR was sampled from a human donor in good health. Some libraries in this study had Jurkat cell RNA spiked in. Material: naive CD8+ T cells from blood, with Jurkat cell RNA spiked in. The cell subset or site label for this specimen denotes: FACS-sorted CD8+CD4-CCR7+CD45RA+ naive T cells. The chain links TRBV3-1 with TRBJ2-4; the junction holds 9 bases that match TRBD1. The DNA sequence follows: TGTGCCAGCAGCCAGCCGGACAGGGGACTTTCCTACGGCTTTCAGTACTTC. Translated, this is CASSQPDRGLSYGFQYF.